The rows below give T cell receptor beta chains drawn from one sample of a study of T cell responses to AZD1222 COVID-19 vaccine. The repertoire was sequenced with immunoSEQ multiplex PCR; TCRdb's copy has only in-frame clones and lacks some. The sample carries 150,000 to 200,000 clones, around nine tenths recorded once. The sequencing here drew on peripheral blood, taken on day 0 of AZD1222 vaccination. Receptors were obtained from an adult in good health. CDR3s include the opening cysteine and the closing phenylalanine or tryptophan. Size values are once, few and many counts, or a class for expanded clones, and some rows have none.

CDR3	V	size	J
CASSFMGPGSGNTIYF	TRBV7-3	NA	TRBJ1-3
CASSYDRHEGYTF	TRBV11-2	NA	TRBJ1-2
CASSPMGALNTEAFF	TRBV7-9	once	TRBJ1-1
CASSHGTPSEGPDKPSSYNEQFF	TRBV4-2	NA	TRBJ2-1
CASSGSWGRDDYGYTF	TRBV6-1	NA	TRBJ1-2
CASSLRGPGPNSPLHF	TRBV7-6	few	TRBJ1-6
CAISESISGSRETQYF	TRBV10-3	NA	TRBJ2-5
CASSFRDRANNEQFF	TRBV7-9	NA	TRBJ2-1
CATPASGVANTGELFF	TRBV2	NA	TRBJ2-2
CASSLAGSYEQYF	TRBV6-2/TRBV6-3	NA	TRBJ2-7
CASSLMDTQYF	TRBV3-1/TRBV3-2	NA	TRBJ2-5
CASSYNTLNTGELFF	TRBV6-2/TRBV6-3	NA	TRBJ2-2
CASSVGQTMNTEAFF	TRBV9	NA	TRBJ1-1
CASSEWFGSGGSETQYF	TRBV2	NA	TRBJ2-5
CASSTSLDRGRGYTF	TRBV19	NA	TRBJ1-2
CASSPLPGSSYNEQFF	TRBV18	NA	TRBJ2-1
CASSLGNQPQHF	TRBV19	once	TRBJ1-5
CATRAGVGTGELFF	TRBV10-3	NA	TRBJ2-2
CASSPGQGAYGYTF	TRBV19	NA	TRBJ1-2
CASSSGTGTMNTEAFF	TRBV11-3	NA	TRBJ1-1